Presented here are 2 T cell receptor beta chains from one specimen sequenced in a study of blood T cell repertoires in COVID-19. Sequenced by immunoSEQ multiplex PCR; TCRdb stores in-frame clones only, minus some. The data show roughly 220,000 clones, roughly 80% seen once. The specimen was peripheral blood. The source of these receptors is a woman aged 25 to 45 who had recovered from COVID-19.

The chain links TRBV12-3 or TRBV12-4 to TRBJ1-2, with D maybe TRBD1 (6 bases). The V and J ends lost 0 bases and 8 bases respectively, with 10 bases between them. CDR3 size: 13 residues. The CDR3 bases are TGTGCCAGCAGTTTAGCCGGGGGGCTGGGCTACACCTTC. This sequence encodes CASSLAGGLGYTF.

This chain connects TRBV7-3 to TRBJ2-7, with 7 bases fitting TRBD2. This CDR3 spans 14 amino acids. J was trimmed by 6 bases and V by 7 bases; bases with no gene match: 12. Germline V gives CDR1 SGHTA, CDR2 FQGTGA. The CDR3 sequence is CASKGSAGEVEQYF. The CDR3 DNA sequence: TGTGCCAGCAAGGGCTCTGCGGGAGAGGTCGAGCAGTACTTC.